The 13 T cell receptor beta chains presented below share a single source sample, sequenced in a study of control samples from healthy donors and cancer patients (TCRdb year 2020). Libraries came from the immunoSEQ multiplex PCR assay. TCRdb's version of the immuneACCESS table is confined to in-frame rearrangements and falls short of the full clone set. An unresolved V gene accounts for under half of the shortfall where checked; the remainder is of unknown origin. Counted in this sample were 110,000 to 150,000 clones; under 90% of them appeared once. The ten top clones hold around 4.9% of the sample. Material for sequencing was blood. The receptor set was obtained from a man under 40 in good health.

This chain uses TRBV5-6 with TRBJ2-2; no definite D call. V was clipped by 0 bases and J by 4 bases, with 13 bases between them. This CDR3 comprises 16 residues. The germline CDR1 and CDR2 sequences are SGHDT and YYEEEE. This CDR3 is CASSLELRRGTGELFF. As DNA, the CDR3 is TGTGCCAGCAGCTTGGAACTCCGCCGTGGCACCGGGGAGCTGTTTTTT.

The chain recombines TRBV5-6 with TRBJ2-7; D possibly uses TRBD1 or TRBD2 (5 bases each). Deletions cut 1 base from V and 7 bases from J, with 12 bases between. The CDR3 runs 13 residues. Germline values: CDR1 SGHDT, CDR2 YYEEEE. CDR3 region: CASSLQGASEQYF. The CDR3 region has the DNA TGTGCCAGCAGCTTGCAGGGAGCCTCTGAGCAGTACTTC.

The genes are TRBV6-1 and TRBJ1-3, with a tentative D call TRBD1 (6 bases). The germline V and J ends were trimmed by 2 bases and 14 bases, with 16 bases remaining between them. Germline values: CDR1 MNHNS, CDR2 SASEGT. This CDR3 is built from 13 residues. CDR3: CASSEQRDNVLYF. As DNA, the CDR3 is TGTGCCAGCAGTGAACAACGGGACAACGTCCTATATTTT.

This rearrangement joins TRBV11-2 to TRBJ2-7, with D hard to call. With 0 bases removed from V and 0 bases from J, the gap between germline ends came to 15 bases. Germline V lookup: CDR1 SGHAT, CDR2 FQNNGV. The CDR3 has 17 residues. The CDR3 nucleotides read TGTGCCAGCAGCTTAGATGTAGTCCGGGTCCCCTCCTACGAGCAGTACTTC. The encoded protein is CASSLDVVRVPSYEQYF.

This clone was found once. The chain couples TRBV9 to TRBJ1-2; D may be TRBD1 (5 bases). CDR3 length: 15 residues. CDR1 SGDLS and CDR2 YYNGEE come from the germline V gene. The V end was cut by 3 bases, the J end by 5 bases, with 17 bases between. The CDR3: CASSDHDRLKYGYTF. Here the CDR3 DNA reads TGTGCCAGCAGCGATCACGACAGACTAAAATATGGCTACACCTTC.

The chain uses TRBV6-1 and TRBJ2-7; possibly TRBD1 for D (6 bases). This CDR3 spans 14 amino acids. The V gene's germline CDR1 is MNHNS and CDR2 SASEGT. V was cut by 0 bases and J by 2 bases, with 8 bases left in between. The chain's CDR3 is CASSEAQGPYEQYF. The DNA for the CDR3 is TGTGCCAGCAGTGAAGCACAGGGTCCCTACGAGCAGTACTTC.

The rearrangement joins TRBV19 to TRBJ1-1, with TRBD1 identical over 7 bases. This CDR3 is 14 amino acids long. The trim removed 1 base at V and 4 bases at J, leaving 3 bases unmatched. Germline-derived CDR1 and CDR2 are LNHDA and SQIVND (reference sequence). The CDR3 is CASSIVTGATEAFF. The CDR3 DNA sequence: TGTGCCAGTAGTATAGTAACAGGGGCCACTGAAGCTTTCTTT. The whole variable domain, remainder taken from reference TRBV19 and TRBJ1-1, is DGGITQSPKYLFRKEGQNVTLSCEQNLNHDAMYWYRQDPGQGLRLIYYSQIVNDFQKGDIAEGYSVSREKKESFPLTVTSAQKNPTAFYLCASSIVTGATEAFFGQGTRLTVV.

The rearrangement links TRBV25-1 to TRBJ2-2; 10 bases line up with TRBD1. V gave up 4 bases and J gave up 4 bases; unmatched junction bases: 6. Germline V gene lookup returns CDR1 MGHDK and CDR2 SYGVNS. This CDR3 spans 16 amino acids. The CDR3 bases are TGTGCCAGCAGTGCTCCGGGACAGGGGATCACCGGGGAGCTGTTTTTT. Encoded protein: CASSAPGQGITGELFF. The whole variable domain, filled in from reference TRBV25-1 and TRBJ2-2, reads EADIYQTPRYLVIGTGKKITLECSQTMGHDKMYWYQQDPGMELHLIHYSYGVNSTEKGDLSSESTVSRIRTEHFPLTLESARPSHTSQYLCASSAPGQGITGELFFGEGSRLTVL.

The gene calls are TRBV18 and TRBJ1-1, with D perhaps TRBD1 (5 bases). V shed 8 bases and J shed 4 bases, with 14 bases lying between them. In germline, CDR1 is KGHSH, CDR2 LQKENI. The CDR3 is 13 residues long. The CDR3: CASDQGEGTEAFF. CDR3 DNA: TGTGCCAGCGACCAGGGCGAGGGCACTGAAGCTTTCTTT. The whole variable domain, remainder taken from reference TRBV18 and TRBJ1-1, is NAGVMQNPRHLVRRRGQEARLRCSPMKGHSHVYWYRQLPEEGLKFMVYLQKENIIDESGMPKERFSAEFPKEGPSILRIQQVVRGDSAAYFCASDQGEGTEAFFGQGTRLTVV.

A note on this clone: The germline gene is not matched at one end of the junction; a read error may be the cause. The chain joins TRBV7-9 to TRBJ2-7; D is possibly TRBD1 or TRBD2 (7 bases each). CDR3 length equals 12 residues. Germline CDR1 reads SEHNR; CDR2 reads FQNEAQ (reference sequence). In DNA form, the CDR3 reads TGTGCCAGCAGCATACAGGGGACTACCCTTAACTTC. Translated, it gives CASSIQGTTLNF. Complete variable domain (other parts from reference TRBV7-9 and TRBJ2-7): DTGVSQNPRHKITKRGQNVTFRCDPISEHNRLYWYRQTLGQGPEFLTYFQNEAQLEKSRLLSDRFSAERPKGSFSTLEIQRTEQGDSAMYLCASSIQGTTLNFGPGTRLTVT.

V and J are TRBV5-4 and TRBJ2-3, with 11 nucleotides matching TRBD2. The CDR3 is 18 residues long. Germline CDR1 SGHNT, CDR2 YYREEE (reference sequence). Trimming at V came to 0 bases and at J to 6 bases, leaving 12 bases not matched to a gene. The CDR3 here is CASSLGLAGSSRLDTQYF. The DNA of the CDR3 is TGTGCCAGCAGCTTGGGACTAGCGGGGTCCTCTCGGTTGGATACGCAGTATTTT.

The chain is built from TRBV27 and TRBJ2-7; 9 bases match TRBD2. The CDR3 is 15 residues long. With 5 bases clipped from V and 2 bases from J, the junction kept 7 bases outside the gene matches. CDR1 is MNHEY and CDR2 is SMNVEV in the germline V gene (reference sequence). The CDR3 nucleotides are TGTGCCAGCAGTACCGGACTAGCGTCTACCTACGAGCAGTACTTC. Translating it yields CASSTGLASTYEQYF.

This clone has a single count. In nucleotides, the CDR3 is TGTGCCAGCAGCGTAGCCCCCAGGGGAGGCGAGACCCAGTACTTC. As protein: CASSVAPRGGETQYF. The chain couples TRBV9 to TRBJ2-5, with D possibly being TRBD1 or TRBD2 (6 bases each). V shed 0 bases and J shed 5 bases, with 14 bases lying between them. The CDR3 is 15 amino acids. Germline assignment: CDR1 SGDLS and CDR2 YYNGEE. The full variable domain, its missing parts supplied by reference TRBV9 and TRBJ2-5, is DSGVTQTPKHLITATGQRVTLRCSPRSGDLSVYWYQQSLDQGLQFLIQYYNGEERAKGNILERFSAQQFPDLHSELNLSSLELGDSALYFCASSVAPRGGETQYFGPGTRLLVL.